This T cell receptor (beta chain) was found in a study of shared clonotypes between healthy human individuals (dated by TCRdb to 2020 to 2021). Describing the broader study: The cohort comprised two women and a few men aged 18 to 49 years. For each donor, three plates each were used for CD4 naive and CD4 memory, two plates were used for CD8 naive, and one plate was used for CD8 memory. To estimate repertoire size and how much clonotype sharing occurs between individuals, the study deeply sequenced the blood TCR repertoires of five or six healthy adults. Different laboratories and diverse techniques were used to prepare libraries and sequence TCR repertoires, to increase sequencing depth and limit assay-specific biases. Per donor, leukapheresis produced somewhere between about 0.94 and 9.5 billion PBMCs. General findings and caveats noted by the study authors: Sampling was restricted to blood, and TCR repertoires in tissues likely differ from the TCR repertoires found in blood. Incomplete sequencing was indicated by rarefaction of sorted-subset datasets, despite the large sequencing depth. Across a few donors, around 5% of naive CD4, approximately 3.5% of naive CD8, approximately 2.5% of memory CD4, and approximately 0.4% of memory CD8 clonotypes were shared. The genetic and exposure-history diversity represented was limited by the small number of donors. Based on pairwise subsampling, the degree of clonotype sharing among donors was expected to be affected by sequencing depth. Compared with non-shared clonotypes, the clonotypes found in all four sorted-subset donors had higher generation probabilities. Naive subsets generally had larger estimated clonotype richness than memory subsets did.

Based on the germline V gene, the CDR1 and CDR2 sequences are MDHEN and SYDVKM. Between the V and J ends, shortened by 3 bases and 2 bases respectively, the junction contains 14 bases. Its CDR3 holds 15 amino acids, cysteine through phenylalanine. Of the read, only the CDR3 DNA is kept; its 45 bases are in frame from base 1. This clone has only one observation. Its cognate antigen has yet to be identified. No much larger clone is present one base from it, and per-base qualities are unavailable. For the CD8 naive samples, CD45RO-negative cells were positively selected for CCR7, yielding a CD45RA+CCR7+ population from which TemRA cells were excluded. Healthy HIV-negative adults with no recently reported acute infections or vaccinations were included as donors. All donors were Caucasian adults living in Nashville, Tennessee, USA. Blood was obtained by leukapheresis, after which PBMCs were separated by Ficoll-Histopaque density gradient centrifugation and cryopreserved in liquid nitrogen vapor phase. Purity and quantity of every magnetically sorted T cell population were checked by analytical flow cytometry. From each sorted fraction, genomic DNA was isolated and quantified by UV absorbance on a Nanodrop 2000c.

TCR CDR3 regions were amplified from genomic DNA by multiplex PCR using the deep immunoSEQ assay. Genomic DNA extracted from each cell subset was distributed evenly over all wells of several immunoSEQ 96-well plates, and each plate served as one replicate. For sorted subsets, each replicate PCR was loaded with roughly 0.2 ug genomic DNA, equivalent to approximately 33,000 T cell genomes. Purified libraries were quantified with a Qubit 3.0 fluorometer, sized on a Bioanalyzer 2100, and re-quantified with the KAPA Library Quantification kit. Every immunoSEQ 96-well plate was sequenced on a separate single-read 150-cycle Illumina NextSeq 550 flow cell. The paper's data handling went like this. Because the immunoSEQ output included only junctional sequences and no quality scores, the filtering could not be the same as the filtering used for full-length reads. To assign V/J genes and CDR3, sequences were annotated against IMGT germline references using PyIR, a Python wrapper for IgBLAST v1.9. Reads were filtered out if the reads had weak V/J assignments (E-value above 1e-6), no CDR3, stop codons, out-of-frame junctions, or ambiguous translated residues. V3J clonotypes were defined as sequences sharing an identical inferred V gene, J gene, and CDR3 amino acid sequence. The percentage overlap between two repertoires was calculated by dividing the number of shared unique clonotypes by the size of the smaller repertoire. Three approaches were used to assess repertoire richness: RTK rarefaction, the Chao1 estimator, and Recon v2.1 estimates of unobserved clonotypes. OLGA was used to compute generation probabilities for all TCRbeta clonotypes that the gDNA method yielded from a few donors. TCRdb limited this immuneACCESS table to in-frame rearrangements with V and J called. A share of clones is missing; checked studies link under half to unresolved V genes, and the rest is unexplained. V and J calls and clone size are those listed in that table; D and trimming were worked out from the DNA. Recorded for this sample are about 2.1 million clones; around 93% of them occurred a single time. More than 1.5% of the sample lies in the top ten.

Material: naive CD8+ T cells from PBMCs. The cell subset or site label on this specimen signifies: CD45RA+CCR7+. Recombination linked TRBV28 to TRBJ2-7; the D gene is perhaps TRBD1, from 5 matching bases. The source is a man between 18 and 35 years old in good health. Some clones in this sample may be carry-over from other donors' samples. In nucleotides, the sequence is TGTGCCAGCAGTTTGCACAGGCGCACCCCCTACGAGCAGTACTTC. It encodes CASSLHRRTPYEQYF.